This T cell receptor (beta chain) was sequenced during a study of PD-1 blockade in classical Hodgkin lymphoma. TCRdb's copy holds only in-frame clones and misses some; the assay was immunoSEQ multiplex PCR. This table has 95,000 to 100,000 clones, about 89% appearing once. Every patient had relapsed following autologous stem cell transplantation, and cohorts differed in brentuximab vedotin exposure. Only a few counts were recorded for this clone. Per germline, CDR1 MNHNY and CDR2 SVGAGI (reference sequence). CDR3 length equals 16 residues. V lost 2 bases, J lost 9 bases, and 20 bases lay in between. The source of this sequence is a human donor with classical Hodgkin lymphoma. This specimen consisted of peripheral blood mononuclear cells (PBMCs), obtained before the second cycle of nivolumab. The chain couples TRBV6-6 to TRBJ1-5; D is possibly TRBD1 (5 bases). The CDR3 region is CASSYVPGLGGTPQHF. DNA of the CDR3: TGTGCCAGCAGTTACGTGCCGGGACTCGGTGGTACGCCCCAGCATTTT.